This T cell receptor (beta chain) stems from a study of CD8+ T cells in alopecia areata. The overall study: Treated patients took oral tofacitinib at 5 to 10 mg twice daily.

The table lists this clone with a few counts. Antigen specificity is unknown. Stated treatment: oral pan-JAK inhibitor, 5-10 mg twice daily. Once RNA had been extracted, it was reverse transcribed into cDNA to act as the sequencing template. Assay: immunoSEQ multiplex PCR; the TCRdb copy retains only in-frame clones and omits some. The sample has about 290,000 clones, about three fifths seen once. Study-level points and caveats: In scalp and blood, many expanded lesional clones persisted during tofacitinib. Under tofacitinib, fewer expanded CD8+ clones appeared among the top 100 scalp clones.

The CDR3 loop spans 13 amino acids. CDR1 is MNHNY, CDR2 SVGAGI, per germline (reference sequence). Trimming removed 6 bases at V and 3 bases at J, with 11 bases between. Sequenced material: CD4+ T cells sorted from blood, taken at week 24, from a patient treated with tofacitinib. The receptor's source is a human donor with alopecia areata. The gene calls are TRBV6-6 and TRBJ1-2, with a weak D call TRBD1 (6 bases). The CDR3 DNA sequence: TGTGCCAGCAGCCCCGCAGGGGACTATGGCTACACCTTC. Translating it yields CASSPAGDYGYTF.